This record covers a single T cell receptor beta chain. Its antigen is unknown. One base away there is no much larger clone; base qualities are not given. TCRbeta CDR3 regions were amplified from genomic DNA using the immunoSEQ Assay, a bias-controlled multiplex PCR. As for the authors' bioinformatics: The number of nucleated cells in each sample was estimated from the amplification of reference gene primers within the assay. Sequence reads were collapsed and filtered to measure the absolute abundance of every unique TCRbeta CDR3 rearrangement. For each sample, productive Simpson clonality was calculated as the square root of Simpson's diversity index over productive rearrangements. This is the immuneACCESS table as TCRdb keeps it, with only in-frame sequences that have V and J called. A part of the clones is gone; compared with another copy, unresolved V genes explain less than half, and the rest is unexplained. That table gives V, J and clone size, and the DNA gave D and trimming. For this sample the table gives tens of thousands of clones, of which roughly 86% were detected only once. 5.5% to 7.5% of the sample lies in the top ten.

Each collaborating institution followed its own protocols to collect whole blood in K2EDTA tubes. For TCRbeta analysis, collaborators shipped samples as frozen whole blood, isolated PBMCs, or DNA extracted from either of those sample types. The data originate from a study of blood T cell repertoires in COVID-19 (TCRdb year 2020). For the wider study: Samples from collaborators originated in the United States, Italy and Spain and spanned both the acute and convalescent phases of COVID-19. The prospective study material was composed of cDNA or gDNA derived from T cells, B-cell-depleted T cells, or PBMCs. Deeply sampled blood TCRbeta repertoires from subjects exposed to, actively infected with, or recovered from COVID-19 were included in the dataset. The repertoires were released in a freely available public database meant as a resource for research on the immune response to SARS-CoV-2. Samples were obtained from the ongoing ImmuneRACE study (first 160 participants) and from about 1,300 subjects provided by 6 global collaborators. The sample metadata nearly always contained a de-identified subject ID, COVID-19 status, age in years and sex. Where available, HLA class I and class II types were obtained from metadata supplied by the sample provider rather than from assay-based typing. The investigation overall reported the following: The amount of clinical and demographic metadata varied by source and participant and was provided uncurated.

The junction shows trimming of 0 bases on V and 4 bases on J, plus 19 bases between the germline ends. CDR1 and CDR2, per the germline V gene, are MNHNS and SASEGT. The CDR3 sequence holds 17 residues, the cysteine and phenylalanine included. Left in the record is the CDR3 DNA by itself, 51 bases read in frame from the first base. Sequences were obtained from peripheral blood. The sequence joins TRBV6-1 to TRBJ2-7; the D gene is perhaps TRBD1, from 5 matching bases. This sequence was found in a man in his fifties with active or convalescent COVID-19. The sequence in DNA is TGTGCCAGCAGTGAAGCGCGACACCCCAGGGTGCCTTACGAGCAGTACTTC. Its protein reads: CASSEARHPRVPYEQYF.